These T cell receptor beta chains were read from a single sample in a study of cytomegalovirus exposure and HLA in healthy donors. Using immunoSEQ multiplex PCR, the repertoire was profiled, and TCRdb retains in-frame clones only, with some absent. Among 130,000 or so clones listed, roughly 82% were seen once. Sequenced material: PBMCs. The receptor set was obtained from a male donor in good health and CMV-seropositive. Each CDR3 is given with its conserved first and last residue.

TRBV7-2 CASSLYPGLYQPQHF
TRBV28 CASRNGLAYGYTF
TRBV28 CASRPWDRESHEQYF
TRBV28 CASSSAGYQTYEQYF
TRBV28 CASSLRLASSYNEQFF
TRBV5-6 CASSRDRRAEQYF
TRBV28 CASSLPPTDNQPQHF
TRBV27 CASSLQAGRYEQYF
TRBV30 CAWSRMRAGGTGELFF
TRBV6-1 CASRENRQVYNQPQHF
TRBV4-2 CASSQEGGGQETQYF
TRBV28 CASSSDRRVETQYF
TRBV6-5 CASSSLPAASYEQYF
TRBV28 CASSFGGQSTYNEQFF
TRBV10-3 CAISELAGVDEQFF
TRBV7-6 CASSVTGPTDTQYF
TRBV11-2 CASSRIGTYNYEQYF
TRBV27 CASSSLAGGNTGELFF
TRBV19 CASSIVGGATEAFF
TRBV28 CASSLAGGEGEQYF
TRBV7-3 CASRRTANTGELFF
TRBV7-3 CASSLRGQGTGELFF
TRBV9 CASSGDTQGNTIYF
TRBV5-1 CASSLGSGSANVLTF
TRBV28 CASIPSAILMETQYF
TRBV28 CASSPPGHPSYEQYF
TRBV28 CASSFAGTGGDEQFF
TRBV6-1 CASSELAGAGGETQYF
TRBV29-1 CSVVEVPYEQYF
TRBV16 CASSQRLAGEQYF
TRBV28 CASSYLYTEAFF
TRBV6-6 CASSPRSGSQYYGYTF
TRBV28 CAIDPQTGGTGELFF
TRBV6-5 CASRQDRGRFEAFF
TRBV7-3 CASSLTRGTDTQYF
TRBV6-5 CASSSQDRAFNSPLHF
TRBV28 CASSSPSPADTQYF
TRBV9 CASSARGHEQYF
TRBV30 CAWSANRVGNSPLHF
TRBV19 CASNDLKGDRANQPQHF
TRBV2 CASSDGRGRETQYF
TRBV27 CASSLGGGLNTEAFF
TRBV19 CASSRTGLFPHDEAFF
TRBV10-3 CAISDGQGSNTGELFF
TRBV4-2 CASSQTGTVMNTEAFF
TRBV19 CASSIDRTGALYQPQHF
TRBV6-6 CASRSGQARDTQYF
TRBV7-2 CASSLWTGIMNTEAFF
TRBV2 CASSEILGAGQETQYF
TRBV7-2 CASSSLAGTQYF
TRBV2 CASSSHGGTEAFF
TRBV6-1 CASSVSGKYNEQFF
TRBV28 CASSSRPEKLFF
TRBV6-1 CASTSGGQADMQYF
TRBV19 CASPWTSGDQETQYF
TRBV28 CASSGQGAGNQPQHF
TRBV4-1 CASSPLHRASYEQYF
TRBV28 CASSFSPIPDIQETQYF
TRBV30 CAWSVQASEPQHF